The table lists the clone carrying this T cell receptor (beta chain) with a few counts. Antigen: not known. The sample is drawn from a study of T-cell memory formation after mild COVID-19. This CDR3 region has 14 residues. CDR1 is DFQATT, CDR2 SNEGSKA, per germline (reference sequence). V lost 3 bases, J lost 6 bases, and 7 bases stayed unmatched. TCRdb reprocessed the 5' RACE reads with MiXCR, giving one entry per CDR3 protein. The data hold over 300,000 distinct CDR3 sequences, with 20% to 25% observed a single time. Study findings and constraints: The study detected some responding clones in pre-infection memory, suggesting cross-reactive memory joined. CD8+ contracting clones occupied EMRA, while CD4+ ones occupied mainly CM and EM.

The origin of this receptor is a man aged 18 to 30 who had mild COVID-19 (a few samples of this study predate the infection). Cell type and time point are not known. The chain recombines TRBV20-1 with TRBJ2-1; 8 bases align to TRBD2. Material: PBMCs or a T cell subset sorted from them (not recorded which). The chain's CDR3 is CSARGRGGSNEQFF. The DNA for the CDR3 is TGCAGTGCTAGGGGACGGGGGGGCTCCAATGAGCAGTTCTTC.